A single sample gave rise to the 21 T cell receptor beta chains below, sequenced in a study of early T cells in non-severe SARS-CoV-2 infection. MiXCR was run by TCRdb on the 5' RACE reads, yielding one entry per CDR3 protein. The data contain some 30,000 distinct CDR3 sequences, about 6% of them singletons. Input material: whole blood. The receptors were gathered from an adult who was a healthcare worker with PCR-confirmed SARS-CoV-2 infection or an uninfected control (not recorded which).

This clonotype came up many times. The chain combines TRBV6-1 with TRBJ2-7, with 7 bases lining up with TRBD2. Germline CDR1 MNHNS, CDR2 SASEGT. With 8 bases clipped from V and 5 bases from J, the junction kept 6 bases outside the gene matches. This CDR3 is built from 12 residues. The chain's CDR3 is CASAVAGDEQYF. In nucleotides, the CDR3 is TGTGCCAGCGCAGTGGCGGGGGACGAGCAGTACTTC.

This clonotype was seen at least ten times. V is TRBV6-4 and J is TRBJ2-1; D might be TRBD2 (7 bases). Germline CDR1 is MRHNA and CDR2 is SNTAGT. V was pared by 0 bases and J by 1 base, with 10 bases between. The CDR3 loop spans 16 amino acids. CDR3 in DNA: TGTGCCAGCAGTGACTCGGGGGGGGCATCCTACAATGAGCAGTTCTTC. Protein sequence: CASSDSGGASYNEQFF.

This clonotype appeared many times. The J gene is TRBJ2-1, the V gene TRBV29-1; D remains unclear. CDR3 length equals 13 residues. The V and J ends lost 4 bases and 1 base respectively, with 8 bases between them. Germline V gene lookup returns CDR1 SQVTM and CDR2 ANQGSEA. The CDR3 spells CSVGTGSYNEQFF. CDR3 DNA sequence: TGCAGCGTTGGGACGGGTTCCTACAATGAGCAGTTCTTC.

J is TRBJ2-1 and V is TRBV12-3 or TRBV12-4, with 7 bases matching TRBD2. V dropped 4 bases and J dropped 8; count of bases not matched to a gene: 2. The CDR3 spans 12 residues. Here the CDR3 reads CASSWGGDEQFF. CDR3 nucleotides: TGTGCCAGCAGTTGGGGGGGAGATGAGCAGTTCTTC.

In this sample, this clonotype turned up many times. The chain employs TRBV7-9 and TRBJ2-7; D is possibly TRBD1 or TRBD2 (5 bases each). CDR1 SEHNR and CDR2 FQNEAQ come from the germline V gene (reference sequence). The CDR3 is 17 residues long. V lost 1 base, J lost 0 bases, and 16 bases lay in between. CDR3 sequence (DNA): TGTGCCAGCAGCTTAGTGGGGCTGGGGGACCCCTCCTACGAGCAGTACTTC. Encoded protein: CASSLVGLGDPSYEQYF.

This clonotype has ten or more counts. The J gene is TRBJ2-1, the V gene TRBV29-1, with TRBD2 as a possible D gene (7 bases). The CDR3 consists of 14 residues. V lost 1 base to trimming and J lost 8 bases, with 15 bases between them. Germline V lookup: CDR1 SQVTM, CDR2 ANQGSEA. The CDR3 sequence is CSVEGARGADEQFF. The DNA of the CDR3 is TGCAGCGTTGAAGGGGCTCGGGGGGCGGATGAGCAGTTCTTC.

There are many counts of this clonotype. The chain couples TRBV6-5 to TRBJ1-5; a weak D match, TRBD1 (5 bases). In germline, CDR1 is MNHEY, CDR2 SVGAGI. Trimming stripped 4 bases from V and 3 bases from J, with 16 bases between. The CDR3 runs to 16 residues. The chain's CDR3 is CASSSAVRGSNQPQHF. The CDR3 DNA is TGTGCCAGCAGTTCCGCCGTCCGGGGGTCCAATCAGCCCCAGCATTTT.

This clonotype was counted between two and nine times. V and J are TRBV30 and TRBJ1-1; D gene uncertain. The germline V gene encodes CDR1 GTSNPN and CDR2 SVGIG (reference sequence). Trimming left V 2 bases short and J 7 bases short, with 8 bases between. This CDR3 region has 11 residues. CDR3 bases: TGTGCCTGGAGTTACGGGAGTGAAGCTTTCTTT. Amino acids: CAWSYGSEAFF.

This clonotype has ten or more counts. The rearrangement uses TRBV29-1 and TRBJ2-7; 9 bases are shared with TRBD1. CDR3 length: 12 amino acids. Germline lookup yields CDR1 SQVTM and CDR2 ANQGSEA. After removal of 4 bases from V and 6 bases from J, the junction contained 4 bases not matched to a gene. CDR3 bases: TGCAGCGTTGGGGGACAGGGTGGCGAGCAGTACTTC. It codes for CSVGGQGGEQYF.

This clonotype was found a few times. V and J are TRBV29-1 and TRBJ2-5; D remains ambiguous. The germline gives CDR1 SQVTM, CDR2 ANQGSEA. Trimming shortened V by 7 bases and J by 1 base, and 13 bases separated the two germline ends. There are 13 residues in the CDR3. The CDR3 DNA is TGCAGCGGCCGGGTAGGCAGCCAAGAGACCCAGTACTTC. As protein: CSGRVGSQETQYF.

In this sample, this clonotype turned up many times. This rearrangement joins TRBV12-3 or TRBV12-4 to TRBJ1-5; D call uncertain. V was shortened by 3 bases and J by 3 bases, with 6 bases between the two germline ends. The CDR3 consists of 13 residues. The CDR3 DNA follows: TGTGCCAGCAGTTTCGGCTTCAATCAGCCCCAGCATTTT. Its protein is CASSFGFNQPQHF.

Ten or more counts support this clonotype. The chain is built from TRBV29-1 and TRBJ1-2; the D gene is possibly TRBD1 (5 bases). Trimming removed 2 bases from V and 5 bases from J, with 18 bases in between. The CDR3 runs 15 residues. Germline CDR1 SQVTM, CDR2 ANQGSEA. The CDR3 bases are TGCAGCGTTGAAACCCCAGGGCGGGGCCGTTATGGCTACACCTTC. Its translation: CSVETPGRGRYGYTF.

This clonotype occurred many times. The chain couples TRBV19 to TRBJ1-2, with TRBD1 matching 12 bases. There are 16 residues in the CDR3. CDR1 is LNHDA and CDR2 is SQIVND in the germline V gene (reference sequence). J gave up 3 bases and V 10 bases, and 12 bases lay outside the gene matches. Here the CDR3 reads CATHGTGGAQDYGYTF. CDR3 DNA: TGTGCCACCCATGGGACAGGGGGCGCCCAGGACTATGGCTACACCTTC.

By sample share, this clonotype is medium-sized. Here the CDR3 reads CASSLGSGNQPQHF. CDR3 DNA: TGTGCCAGCAGCTTGGGGTCAGGCAATCAGCCCCAGCATTTT. The chain joins TRBV5-5 to TRBJ1-5; D call uncertain. Germline V gene data show CDR1 as SGHKS and CDR2 as YYEKEE (reference sequence). Trimming removed 0 bases from V and 2 bases from J, with 6 bases in between. The length of the CDR3 is 14 residues.

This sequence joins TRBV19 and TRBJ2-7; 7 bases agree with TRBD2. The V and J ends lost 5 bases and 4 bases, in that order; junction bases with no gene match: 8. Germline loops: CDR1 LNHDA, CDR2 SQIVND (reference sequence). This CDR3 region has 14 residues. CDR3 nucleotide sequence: TGTGCCAGTAGTCCCCCGGGGGGAGGTTACGAGCAGTACTTC. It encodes CASSPPGGGYEQYF.

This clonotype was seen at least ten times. The CDR3 here is CASSRGARDQPQHF. The CDR3, as DNA: TGTGCCAGCTCCCGAGGGGCTAGGGATCAGCCCCAGCATTTT. The chain carries TRBV3-1 and TRBJ1-5; tentatively, D is TRBD1 (5 bases). The V end was cut by 8 bases, the J end by 5 bases, with 16 bases between. Germline CDR1 LGHDT, CDR2 YNNKEL (reference sequence). CDR3 length: 14 residues.

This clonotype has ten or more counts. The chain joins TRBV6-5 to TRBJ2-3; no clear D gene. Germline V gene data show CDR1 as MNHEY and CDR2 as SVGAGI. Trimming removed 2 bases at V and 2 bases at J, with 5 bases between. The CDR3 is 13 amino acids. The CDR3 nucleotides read TGTGCCAGCAGTTACGCCCCCACAGATACGCAGTATTTT. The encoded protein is CASSYAPTDTQYF.

The CDR3 DNA is TGTGCCAGCAGCTTAGCGCCAACAGGGAATGCACGGGATACGCAGTATTTT. It codes for CASSLAPTGNARDTQYF. The V and J genes are TRBV13 and TRBJ2-3; the D gene is possibly TRBD1 (6 bases). V gave up 1 base and J gave up 6 bases, with 20 bases separating them. In germline, CDR1 is PRHDT, CDR2 FYEKMQ (reference sequence). There are 17 residues in the CDR3.

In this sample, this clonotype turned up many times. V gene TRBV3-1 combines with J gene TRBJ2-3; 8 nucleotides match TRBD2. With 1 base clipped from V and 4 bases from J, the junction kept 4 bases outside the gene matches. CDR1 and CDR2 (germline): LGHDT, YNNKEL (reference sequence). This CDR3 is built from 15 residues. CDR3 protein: CASSQAGGPADTQYF. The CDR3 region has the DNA TGTGCCAGCAGCCAAGCGGGGGGGCCGGCAGATACGCAGTATTTT.

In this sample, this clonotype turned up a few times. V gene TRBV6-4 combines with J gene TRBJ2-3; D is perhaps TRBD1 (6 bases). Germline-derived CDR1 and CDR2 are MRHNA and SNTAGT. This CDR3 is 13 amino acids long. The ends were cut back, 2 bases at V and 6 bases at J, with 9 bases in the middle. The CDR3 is CASSDGTSDTQYF. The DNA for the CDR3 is TGTGCCAGCAGTGACGGGACAAGCGATACGCAGTATTTT.

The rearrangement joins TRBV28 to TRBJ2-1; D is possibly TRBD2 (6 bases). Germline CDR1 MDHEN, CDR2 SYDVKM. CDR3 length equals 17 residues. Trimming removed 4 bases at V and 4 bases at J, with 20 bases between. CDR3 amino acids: CASSSPSSSVGYNEQFF. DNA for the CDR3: TGTGCCAGCAGTTCTCCGTCTTCTAGCGTAGGATACAATGAGCAGTTCTTC. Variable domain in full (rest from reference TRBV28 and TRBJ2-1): DVKVTQSSRYLVKRTGEKVFLECVQDMDHENMFWYRQDPGLGLRLIYFSYDVKMKEKGDIPEGYSVSREKKERFSLILESASTNQTSMYLCASSSPSSSVGYNEQFFGPGTRLTVL.